These 20 T cell receptor beta chains share one sample of origin, sequenced in a study of high-grade serous ovarian cancer treatment subgroups. Tumor samples were obtained before definitive surgery or chemotherapy. Profiled with immunoSEQ multiplex PCR; TCRdb holds only in-frame clones, not every one. Among fewer than 35,000 clones listed, around four fifths were seen once. The sequenced material came from tumor tissue. Receptors were obtained from a human donor with high-grade serous ovarian cancer.

The V and J genes are TRBV6-1 and TRBJ2-1; 9 nucleotides agree with TRBD2. The CDR3 is made up of 15 amino acids. The V gene's germline CDR1 is MNHNS and CDR2 SASEGT. Trimming removed 2 bases from V and 9 bases from J; junction bases left unmatched: 8. The CDR3 is CASSEPGTSKGEQFF. DNA of the CDR3: TGTGCCAGCAGTGAACCCGGGACTAGCAAGGGTGAGCAGTTCTTC.

The genes are TRBV2 and TRBJ2-2, with 8 bases matching TRBD1. In germline, CDR1 is SNHLY, CDR2 FYNNEI. The CDR3 is 14 amino acids. The V and J ends lost 6 bases and 4 bases, in that order; junction bases with no gene match: 4. This CDR3 is CASSLQGGTGELFF. The CDR3 DNA follows: TGTGCCAGCAGCCTACAGGGGGGCACCGGGGAGCTGTTTTTT.

This clone has more than one count but fewer than ten. The V and J genes are TRBV11-2 and TRBJ1-2; D unresolved. The V end lost 5 bases, the J end lost 9 bases, and 1 base lay between the germline ends. The CDR3 runs to 8 residues. Germline lookup yields CDR1 SGHAT and CDR2 FQNNGV. CDR3 in DNA: TGTGCCAGCAGCCGCTACACCTTC. Its translation is CASSRYTF. The complete variable domain, with remaining parts taken from reference TRBV11-2 and TRBJ1-2, reads EAGVAQSPRYKIIEKRQSVAFWCNPISGHATLYWYQQILGQGPKLLIQFQNNGVVDDSQLPKDRFSAERLKGVDSTLKIQPAKLEDSAVYLCASSRYTFGSGTRLTVV.

The rearrangement links TRBV29-1 to TRBJ2-3; TRBD1 agrees at 12 bases. The V segment lost 7 bases and the J segment 5 bases; nucleotides outside the gene matches: 19. The CDR3 is 18 amino acids. CDR1 and CDR2 (germline): SQVTM, ANQGSEA. In nucleotides, the CDR3 is TGCAGCGGGGGACCGGGACAGGGGGCGCTGATTTCTGGAGATACGCAGTATTTT. Its protein is CSGGPGQGALISGDTQYF.

This sequence joins TRBV11-2 and TRBJ1-1; D gene unclear. V lost 1 base, J lost 4 bases, and 7 bases lay in between. This CDR3 has 13 amino acids. Germline V gives CDR1 SGHAT, CDR2 FQNNGV. The CDR3 DNA is TGTGCCAGCAGCTTAGCCAGAGGCACTGAAGCTTTCTTT. Its protein is CASSLARGTEAFF.

The J gene is TRBJ1-1, the V gene TRBV6-5; D gene unclear. Trimming left V 5 bases short and J 3 bases short, with 10 bases between. The CDR3 covers 13 residues. Germline assignment: CDR1 MNHEY and CDR2 SVGAGI. Written as DNA, the CDR3 is TGTGCCAGCAGTACTCGGTGGGACACTGAAGCTTTCTTT. It translates to CASSTRWDTEAFF.

The CDR3 protein is CSVVASGRSWRGNYNEQFF. DNA for the CDR3: TGCAGCGTTGTGGCTAGCGGGAGATCGTGGCGAGGGAATTACAATGAGCAGTTCTTC. V is TRBV29-1 and J is TRBJ2-1; 10 bases align to TRBD2. V was clipped by 4 bases and J by 4 bases; unmatched bases: 19. The CDR3 runs 19 residues. Germline loops: CDR1 SQVTM, CDR2 ANQGSEA.

The chain combines TRBV5-1 with TRBJ2-1; 10 bases fit TRBD1. Germline-derived CDR1 and CDR2 are SGHRS and YFSETQ. V lost 6 bases, J lost 10 bases, and 10 bases stayed unmatched. The CDR3 has 14 amino acids. CDR3 sequence: CASTPGQGIEEQFF. CDR3 nucleotides: TGCGCCAGCACCCCGGGACAGGGGATCGAAGAGCAGTTCTTC.

This rearrangement joins TRBV6-5 to TRBJ2-7, with a weak D call TRBD2 (5 bases). The CDR3 totals 13 residues. V was clipped by 0 bases and J by 4 bases, with 7 bases between them. In germline, CDR1 is MNHEY, CDR2 SVGAGI. CDR3 region: CASSYSRGYEQYF. The DNA of the CDR3 is TGTGCCAGCAGTTACTCACGGGGTTACGAGCAGTACTTC.

The rearrangement joins TRBV18 to TRBJ1-1; 7 positions agree with TRBD1. This CDR3 contains 13 residues. Germline V CDR1 and CDR2: KGHSH, LQKENI. V was clipped by 6 bases and J by 5 bases; unmatched bases: 6. Written as DNA, the CDR3 is TGTGCCAGCTCCCGCGCACAGGGGACTGAAGCTTTCTTT. The encoded protein is CASSRAQGTEAFF.

This chain uses TRBV25-1 with TRBJ2-5; 9 bases are a match to TRBD1. The CDR3 sequence is 17 residues long. CDR1 is MGHDK, CDR2 SYGVNS, per germline. Trimming removed 1 base from V and 5 bases from J; junction bases left unmatched: 11. The CDR3 reads CASSELTGTGILETQYF. Here the CDR3 DNA reads TGTGCCAGCAGTGAATTAACCGGGACAGGGATATTGGAGACCCAGTACTTC.

The chain carries TRBV10-2 and TRBJ1-4; TRBD1 aligns across 7 bases. This CDR3 has 15 residues. Germline V gives CDR1 WSHSY, CDR2 SAAADI. The junction had 4 bases not matched to a gene; V was cut back by 4 bases and J by 2 bases. CDR3 residues: CASSVRDSTNEKLFF. CDR3 DNA: TGCGCCAGCAGTGTCCGGGACAGTACTAATGAAAAACTGTTTTTT.

The V gene is TRBV11-2, the J gene TRBJ2-7; maybe TRBD1 (5 bases). The germline V and J ends were trimmed by 1 base and 3 bases, with 10 bases remaining between them. CDR3 length: 14 amino acids. Per germline, CDR1 SGHAT and CDR2 FQNNGV. Here the CDR3 reads CASSLAREGYEQYF. CDR3 coding DNA: TGTGCCAGCAGCTTAGCCAGGGAAGGCTACGAGCAGTACTTC.

This clone was seen a single time. The chain is built from TRBV18 and TRBJ1-4; D gene ambiguous. V lost 4 bases and J lost 13, with 16 bases in between. The CDR3 runs to 13 residues. Germline V gene lookup returns CDR1 KGHSH and CDR2 LQKENI. DNA of the CDR3: TGTGCCAGCTCACGCTCCGCCCTAGAGGGACTGTTTTTT. It yields the protein CASSRSALEGLFF.

This clone has more than one count but fewer than ten. The chain couples TRBV2 to TRBJ1-2; 8 nucleotides match TRBD1. Trimming removed 6 bases from V and 0 bases from J; junction bases left unmatched: 3. Germline lookup yields CDR1 SNHLY and CDR2 FYNNEI. The CDR3 runs to 14 residues. The CDR3 sequence: CASRGQVANYGYTF. The DNA of the CDR3 is TGTGCCAGCAGGGGACAGGTAGCTAACTATGGCTACACCTTC.

The chain is built from TRBV19 and TRBJ1-5; 9 bases align to TRBD1. Looked up from germline, CDR1 is LNHDA and CDR2 is SQIVND (reference sequence). The ends lost 3 bases at V and 7 bases at J; junction bases unmatched: 10. The CDR3 is made up of 16 amino acids. The CDR3 DNA sequence: TGTGCCAGTAGTATGGGCCGGGACAGGGTGTTACAGCCCCAGCATTTT. This translates into CASSMGRDRVLQPQHF.

The J gene is TRBJ2-2, the V gene TRBV14; D not certain. V was trimmed by 0 bases and J by 4 bases, leaving 9 bases between them. CDR1 SGHDN and CDR2 FVKESK come from the germline V gene. The CDR3 consists of 15 residues. CDR3 in amino acids: CASSQERLVTGELFF. The CDR3 nucleotides are TGTGCCAGCAGCCAAGAACGACTGGTCACCGGGGAGCTGTTTTTT. The whole variable domain, remainder taken from reference TRBV14 and TRBJ2-2, is EAGVTQFPSHSVIEKGQTVTLRCDPISGHDNLYWYRRVMGKEIKFLLHFVKESKQDESGMPNNRFLAERTGGTYSTLKVQPAELEDSGVYFCASSQERLVTGELFFGEGSRLTVL.

The V and J genes are TRBV5-4 and TRBJ1-3; TRBD1 aligns across 7 bases. Germline values: CDR1 SGHNT, CDR2 YYREEE (reference sequence). V lost 3 bases and J lost 0; bases outside the gene matches: 6. There are 16 residues in the CDR3. The CDR3 bases are TGTGCCAGCAGCTCCGGACAGGCACGCTCTGGAAACACCATATATTTT. The encoded protein is CASSSGQARSGNTIYF.

CDR3 residues: CASSELAGEGELFF. In nucleotides, the CDR3 is TGTGCCAGCAGCGAACTAGCGGGAGAAGGGGAGCTGTTTTTT. The chain joins TRBV7-6 to TRBJ2-2; 11 bases match TRBD2. The CDR3 is 14 amino acids. Per germline, CDR1 SGHVS and CDR2 FNYEAQ. Trimming at V came to 5 bases and at J to 8 bases, leaving 4 bases not matched to a gene.

As DNA, the CDR3 is TGTGCCAGCAGCTTAGAGTCGTCAGACAATGAGCAGTTCTTC. Protein sequence: CASSLESSDNEQFF. This sequence joins TRBV5-8 and TRBJ2-1; D is unresolved. The V end lost 2 bases, the J end lost 5 bases, and 11 bases lay between the germline ends. The CDR3 sequence is 14 residues long. The germline CDR1 and CDR2 sequences are SGHTS and YDEGEE.